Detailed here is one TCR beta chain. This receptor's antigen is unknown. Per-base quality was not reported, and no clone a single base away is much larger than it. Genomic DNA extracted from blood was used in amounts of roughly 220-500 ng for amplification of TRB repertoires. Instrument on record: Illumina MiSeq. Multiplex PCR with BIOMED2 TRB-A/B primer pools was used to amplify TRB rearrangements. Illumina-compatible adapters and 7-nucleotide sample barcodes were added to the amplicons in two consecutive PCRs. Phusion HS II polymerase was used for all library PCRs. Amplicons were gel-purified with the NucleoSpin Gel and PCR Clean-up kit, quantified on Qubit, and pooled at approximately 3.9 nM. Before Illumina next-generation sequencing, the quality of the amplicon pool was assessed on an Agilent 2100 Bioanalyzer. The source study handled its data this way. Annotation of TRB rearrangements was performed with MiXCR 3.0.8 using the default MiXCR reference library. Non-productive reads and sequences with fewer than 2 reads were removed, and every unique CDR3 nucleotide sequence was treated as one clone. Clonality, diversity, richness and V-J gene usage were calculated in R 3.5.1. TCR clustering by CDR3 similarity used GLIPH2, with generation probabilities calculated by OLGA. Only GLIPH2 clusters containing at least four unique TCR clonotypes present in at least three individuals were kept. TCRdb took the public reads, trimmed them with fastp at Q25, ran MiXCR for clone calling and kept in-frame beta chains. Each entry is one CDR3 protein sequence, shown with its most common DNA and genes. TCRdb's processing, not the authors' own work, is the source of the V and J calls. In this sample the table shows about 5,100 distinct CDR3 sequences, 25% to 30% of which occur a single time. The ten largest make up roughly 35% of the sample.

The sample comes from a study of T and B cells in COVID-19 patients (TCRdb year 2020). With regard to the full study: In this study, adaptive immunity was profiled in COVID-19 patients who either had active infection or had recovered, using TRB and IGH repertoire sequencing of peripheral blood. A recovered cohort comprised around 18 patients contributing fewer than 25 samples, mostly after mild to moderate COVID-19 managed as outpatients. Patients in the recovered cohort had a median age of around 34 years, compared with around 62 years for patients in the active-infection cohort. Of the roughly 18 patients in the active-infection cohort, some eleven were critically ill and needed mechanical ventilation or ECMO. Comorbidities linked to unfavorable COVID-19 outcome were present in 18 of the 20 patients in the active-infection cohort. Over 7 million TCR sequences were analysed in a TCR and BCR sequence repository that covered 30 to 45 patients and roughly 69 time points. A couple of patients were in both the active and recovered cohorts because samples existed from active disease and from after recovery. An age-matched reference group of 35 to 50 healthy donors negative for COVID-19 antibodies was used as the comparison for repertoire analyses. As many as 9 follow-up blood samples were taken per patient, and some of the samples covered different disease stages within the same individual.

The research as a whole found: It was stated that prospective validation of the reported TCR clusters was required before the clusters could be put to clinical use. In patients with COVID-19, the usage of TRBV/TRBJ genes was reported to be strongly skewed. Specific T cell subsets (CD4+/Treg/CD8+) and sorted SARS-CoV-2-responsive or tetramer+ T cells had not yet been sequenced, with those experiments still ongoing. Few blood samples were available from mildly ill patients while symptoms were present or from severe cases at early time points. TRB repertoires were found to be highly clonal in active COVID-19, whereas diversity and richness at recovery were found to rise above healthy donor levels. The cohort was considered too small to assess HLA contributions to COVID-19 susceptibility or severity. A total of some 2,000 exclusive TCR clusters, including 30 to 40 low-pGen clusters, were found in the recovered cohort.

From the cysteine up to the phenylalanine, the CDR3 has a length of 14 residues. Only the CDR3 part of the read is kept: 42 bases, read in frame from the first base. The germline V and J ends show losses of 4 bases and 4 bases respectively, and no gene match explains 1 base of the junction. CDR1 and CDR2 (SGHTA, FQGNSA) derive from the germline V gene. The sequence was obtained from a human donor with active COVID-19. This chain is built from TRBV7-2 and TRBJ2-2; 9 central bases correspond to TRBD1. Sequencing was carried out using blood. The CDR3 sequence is CASSWDRATGELFF. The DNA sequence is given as TGTGCCAGCAGCTGGGACAGGGCCACCGGGGAGCTGTTTTTT.